This T cell receptor (beta chain) was identified in a study of blood T cell repertoires in COVID-19 (dated by TCRdb to about 2020). As for the study more broadly: Collaborator samples came from the United States, Italy and Spain and covered acute and convalescent phases of COVID-19. The dataset comprised deeply sampled blood TCRbeta repertoires from subjects exposed to, actively infected with, or recovered from COVID-19. The repertoires were made available in a free public database intended to serve as a resource for research on the immune response to SARS-CoV-2. The prospective study material was composed of cDNA or gDNA derived from T cells, B-cell-depleted T cells, or PBMCs. Where HLA class I and class II types were available, the types were taken from metadata supplied by the sample provider, not from assay-based typing. The samples were drawn from the first 160 participants of the ongoing ImmuneRACE study and from 1,254 subjects provided by 6 global collaborators. A de-identified subject ID, COVID-19 status, age in years and sex were almost always included in the sample metadata. On the study overall, not on this receptor specifically: How much clinical and demographic metadata was included differed by source and by participant, and the metadata was provided uncurated.

Its CDR3 holds 16 amino acids, cysteine through phenylalanine. The DNA shown is the 48-base CDR3, in frame from base 1. V and J lose 5 bases and 1 base, and a span of 19 bases separates them. CDR1 SGDLS and CDR2 YYNGEE were looked up in the germline V gene. In regard to this clone: Which antigen it targets is not known. No much larger clone exists at a distance of one base, and base qualities are not known.

TCRbeta CDR3 regions were amplified from genomic DNA using the immunoSEQ Assay, a bias-controlled multiplex PCR. Per the original workflow: Within the assay, amplification of reference gene primers was used to estimate how many nucleated cells each sample contained. To quantify the absolute abundance of each unique TCRbeta CDR3 rearrangement, sequence reads were collapsed and filtered. For each sample, productive Simpson clonality was calculated as the square root of Simpson's diversity index over productive rearrangements. TCRdb stores this immuneACCESS table with in-frame sequences only. Part of the clones is absent; in the studies checked, under half of the shortfall reflects unresolved V genes, and no reason is known for the rest. Clone size and the V and J calls come from that table; the DNA yielded D and trimming. Across this sample there are 110,000 to 150,000 clones, with 80% to 90% seen only once. Of the sample, 1.7% is held by the ten largest clones.

The collaborating institutions used their own protocols to collect whole blood in K2EDTA tubes. For TCRbeta analysis, collaborators shipped samples as frozen whole blood, isolated PBMCs, or DNA extracted from either of those sample types. The sequenced sample consisted of peripheral blood. The sequence is built from TRBV9 and TRBJ2-7; D gene: possibly TRBD2, on 5 matching bases. The source is a woman in her forties or fifties with acute or convalescent COVID-19. The CDR3 protein sequence reads: CASSPFTGSKSYEQYF. The nucleotides read TGTGCCAGCAGTCCCTTTACGGGGAGTAAGTCCTACGAGCAGTACTTC.